This passage covers 26 T cell receptor beta chains from one sample sequenced in a study of T cell clonotyping in hematopoietic cell transplantation. TCRdb keeps only in-frame clones here, not all; method: immunoSEQ multiplex PCR. The table has 20,000 to 25,000 clones, roughly 90% seen once. Indicated time point: recipient sample about 28 days before transplant, after cytoreduction. The sequencing here drew on peripheral blood mononuclear cells, taken before stem cell transplant. The receptors were sampled from a young man with biphenotypic leukemia. Some clones in this sample may be carry-over from other donors' samples.

The chain uses TRBV28 and TRBJ2-1; TRBD1 is a possible D gene (6 bases). Trimming left V 3 bases short and J 7 bases short, with 13 bases between. This CDR3 contains 14 residues. Germline lookup yields CDR1 MDHEN and CDR2 SYDVKM. CDR3 region: CASSFQGSRNEQFF. The CDR3 DNA is TGTGCCAGCAGTTTCCAGGGGTCACGGAATGAGCAGTTCTTC.

This rearrangement joins TRBV6-5 to TRBJ1-1; D uncertain. Trimming pared 5 bases from V and 9 bases from J, leaving 19 bases between. The CDR3 consists of 14 residues. Per germline, CDR1 MNHEY and CDR2 SVGAGI. CDR3 sequence: CASSPLGSPPKAFF. In DNA form, the CDR3 reads TGTGCCAGCAGTCCGTTGGGCAGCCCTCCGAAAGCTTTCTTT.

The CDR3 here is CASSPTGQGAYNEQFF. CDR3 nucleotide sequence: TGTGCCAGCAGCCCCACAGGACAGGGTGCCTACAATGAGCAGTTCTTC. The chain uses TRBV7-8 and TRBJ2-1; 8 nucleotides align to TRBD1. The CDR3 is 16 residues long. Looked up from germline, CDR1 is SGHVS and CDR2 is FQNEAQ. The V gene end was trimmed by 5 bases and the J gene end by 2 bases; junction bases not matched to a gene: 8. Looking up the rest from reference TRBV7-8 and TRBJ2-1 gives the full variable domain: GAGVSQSPRYKVAKRGQDVALRCDPISGHVSLFWYQQALGQGPEFLTYFQNEAQLDKSGLPSDRFFAERPEGSVSTLKIQRTQQEDSAVYLCASSPTGQGAYNEQFFGPGTRLTVL.

This chain joins TRBV19 and TRBJ2-7, with a tentative D call TRBD2 (6 bases). Germline V gene lookup returns CDR1 LNHDA and CDR2 SQIVND (reference sequence). Trimming pared 4 bases from V and 1 base from J, leaving 17 bases between. The CDR3 is made up of 16 amino acids. The CDR3 DNA reads TGTGCCAGTAGTAGCGTGGGACTCACATGGTCCTACGAGCAGTACTTC. Translated: CASSSVGLTWSYEQYF. Based on the CDR3 plus reference TRBV19 and TRBJ2-7, the full variable domain is DGGITQSPKYLFRKEGQNVTLSCEQNLNHDAMYWYRQDPGQGLRLIYYSQIVNDFQKGDIAEGYSVSREKKESFPLTVTSAQKNPTAFYLCASSSVGLTWSYEQYFGPGTRLTVT.

This clone has only a few counts. This rearrangement joins TRBV30 to TRBJ2-5, with 10 bases aligning to TRBD1. The germline V gene has CDR1 GTSNPN and CDR2 SVGIG (reference sequence). The CDR3 covers 14 residues. Trimming cost V 2 bases and J 6 bases; bases outside gene matches: 6. CDR3 DNA: TGTGCCTGGAGTACGGGACAGGGGAAGAAGACCCAGTACTTC. It encodes CAWSTGQGKKTQYF.

CDR3 sequence (DNA): TGCGCCAGCAGCCCCTCACAGGGGGCAACTAATGAAAAACTGTTTTTT. This gives the protein CASSPSQGATNEKLFF. V gene TRBV4-1 combines with J gene TRBJ1-4, with 8 bases lining up with TRBD1. Germline assignment: CDR1 MGHRA and CDR2 YSYEKL. The CDR3 runs 16 residues. After removal of 4 bases from V and 0 bases from J, the junction contained 4 bases not matched to a gene.

The chain is built from TRBV14 and TRBJ1-2; 11 nucleotides align to TRBD1. Trimming cost V 4 bases and J 4 bases; bases outside gene matches: 5. From germline, CDR1 is SGHDN and CDR2 FVKESK. The CDR3 totals 15 residues. CDR3 amino acids: CASSRGQGAIYGYTF. CDR3 DNA sequence: TGTGCCAGCAGCCGCGGACAGGGGGCAATCTATGGCTACACCTTC.

This clone has just one count. This rearrangement joins TRBV30 to TRBJ2-2; tentatively, D is TRBD1 (5 bases). The CDR3 has 13 residues. Trimming stripped 4 bases from V and 3 bases from J, with 9 bases between. Germline V lookup: CDR1 GTSNPN, CDR2 SVGIG (reference sequence). The CDR3 loop reads CAWISRDTGELFF. For the CDR3, the DNA is TGTGCCTGGATCAGCAGGGACACCGGGGAGCTGTTTTTT.

The chain links TRBV5-6 to TRBJ2-7; a possible D gene is TRBD2 (6 bases). CDR1 and CDR2 from the germline V gene are SGHDT and YYEEEE. Trimming took off 5 bases at V and 1 base at J, with 13 bases between the two ends. This CDR3 spans 14 amino acids. CDR3 sequence: CASSSGLGSYEQYF. The CDR3 DNA reads TGTGCCAGCAGTTCGGGACTTGGATCCTACGAGCAGTACTTC.

This clone was detected once. The V gene is TRBV5-1, the J gene TRBJ2-3; the D gene could be TRBD1 or TRBD2 (5 bases each). Deletions cut 2 bases from V and 2 bases from J, with 12 bases between. This CDR3 is built from 15 residues. CDR1 and CDR2 (germline): SGHRS, YFSETQ. Here the CDR3 DNA reads TGCGCCAGCAGCTTACTGGGGGAGCCCACAGATACGCAGTATTTT. This translates into CASSLLGEPTDTQYF.

The J gene is TRBJ2-3, the V gene TRBV10-3, with D maybe TRBD2 (6 bases). Deletions cut 2 bases from V and 2 bases from J, with 14 bases between. There are 16 residues in the CDR3. Germline CDR1 is ENHRY and CDR2 is SYGVKD. The CDR3 nucleotides are TGTGCCATCAGTGAGCGGGGCGGGGATAACACAGATACGCAGTATTTT. Protein: CAISERGGDNTDTQYF.

This clone has a handful of counts. This chain links TRBV5-6 with TRBJ1-2; weak D call: TRBD1 (6 bases). CDR1 is SGHDT, CDR2 YYEEEE, per germline. The CDR3 contains 12 residues. V lost 1 base to trimming and J lost 8 bases, with 9 bases between them. CDR3 sequence reads: CASSLTGFGYTF. CDR3 sequence (DNA): TGTGCCAGCAGCTTGACAGGGTTCGGCTACACCTTC.

This chain uses TRBV30 with TRBJ1-5; 7 nucleotides match TRBD1. This CDR3 spans 15 amino acids. Unmatched junction bases numbered 10, after V lost 3 bases and J lost 5 bases. Per the germline V gene, CDR1 is GTSNPN and CDR2 is SVGIG (reference sequence). This CDR3 is CAWSFGRGAYQPQHF. CDR3 nucleotides: TGTGCCTGGAGCTTCGGCAGGGGGGCCTATCAGCCCCAGCATTTT.

This chain links TRBV30 with TRBJ1-1; TRBD1 aligns across 7 bases. Per the germline V gene, CDR1 is GTSNPN and CDR2 is SVGIG (reference sequence). The V and J ends lost 1 base and 0 bases, in that order; junction bases with no gene match: 5. This CDR3 is built from 15 residues. The CDR3 coding sequence is TGTGCCTGGAGTGCATACAGGGGTTTGAACACTGAAGCTTTCTTT. This gives the protein CAWSAYRGLNTEAFF.

This chain joins TRBV7-9 and TRBJ2-2; no firm D call. Germline values: CDR1 SEHNR, CDR2 FQNEAQ (reference sequence). Trimming removed 1 base at V and 15 bases at J, with 9 bases between. This CDR3 is built from 11 residues. CDR3 amino acids: CASSLEGNLFF. The CDR3 coding sequence is TGTGCCAGCAGCTTAGAAGGGAATTTGTTTTTT.

CDR3 bases: TGTGCCAGCGGGAACCGGGATCCCCGGGAGACCCAGTACTTC. It encodes CASGNRDPRETQYF. V gene TRBV27 combines with J gene TRBJ2-5, with D possibly matching TRBD2 (5 bases). The CDR3 runs to 14 residues. V was shortened by 8 bases and J by 5 bases, with 18 bases between the two germline ends. CDR1 MNHEY and CDR2 SMNVEV come from the germline V gene (reference sequence).

The chain recombines TRBV6-5 with TRBJ1-1, with unresolved D. This CDR3 has 11 residues. The V end was cut by 7 bases, the J end by 5 bases, with 8 bases between. In germline, CDR1 is MNHEY, CDR2 SVGAGI. For the CDR3, the DNA is TGTGCCAGCATTCTGCGGACTGAAGCTTTCTTT. Its translation: CASILRTEAFF.

V usage is TRBV7-2 and J usage is TRBJ2-5; D is uncertain. The V and J ends lost 0 bases and 6 bases respectively, with 2 bases between them. This CDR3 is 11 amino acids long. CDR1 is SGHTA, CDR2 FQGNSA, per germline. CDR3 in DNA: TGTGCCAGCAGCTTAGCAAAGACCCAGTACTTC. Its translation is CASSLAKTQYF. The full variable domain, completed using reference TRBV7-2 and TRBJ2-5, is GAGVSQSPSNKVTEKGKDVELRCDPISGHTALYWYRQSLGQGLEFLIYFQGNSAPDKSGLPSDRFSAERTGGSVSTLTIQRTQQEDSAVYLCASSLAKTQYFGPGTRLLVL.

The rearrangement links TRBV9 to TRBJ2-7, with TRBD1 matching over 9 bases. The CDR3 consists of 15 residues. V gave up 1 base and J gave up 2 bases; unmatched junction bases: 4. Germline CDR1 is SGDLS and CDR2 is YYNGEE. The CDR3 here is CASSVSTGGTYEQYF. The DNA of the CDR3 is TGTGCCAGCAGCGTATCGACAGGGGGTACCTACGAGCAGTACTTC.

The chain uses TRBV11-3 and TRBJ1-5, with D possibly TRBD1 on 5 matching bases. The CDR3 has 15 amino acids. Trimming removed 1 base from V and 1 base from J, with 8 bases in between. Germline CDR1 reads SGHNT; CDR2 reads YENEEA. This CDR3 is CASSLGGGSNQPQHF. The CDR3, as DNA: TGTGCCAGCAGCTTAGGTGGGGGGAGCAATCAGCCCCAGCATTTT.

The chain recombines TRBV6-5 with TRBJ2-2, with D possibly TRBD2 on 5 matching bases. Germline V gene sequence: CDR1 MNHEY, CDR2 SVGAGI. The CDR3 runs to 14 residues. The V end was cut by 6 bases, the J end by 2 bases, with 10 bases between. This chain's CDR3 is CASSPSGNTGELFF. For the CDR3, the DNA is TGTGCCAGCAGCCCATCGGGAAACACCGGGGAGCTGTTTTTT.

The V gene is TRBV29-1, the J gene TRBJ1-2, with a tentative D call TRBD1 (5 bases). Germline-derived CDR1 and CDR2 are SQVTM and ANQGSEA. Between the trimmed V and J ends, which lost 1 base and 0 bases, there was a span of 12 bases. The CDR3 totals 15 residues. Written as DNA, the CDR3 is TGCAGCGTTGAAGCCGCAGGGATAACTAACTATGGCTACACCTTC. Its protein is CSVEAAGITNYGYTF.

This sequence joins TRBV5-4 and TRBJ1-1; D unresolved. The germline V gene has CDR1 SGHNT and CDR2 YYREEE (reference sequence). V lost 1 base and J lost 5, with 12 bases in between. The CDR3 covers 14 residues. CDR3 sequence reads: CASSLWNVGTEAFF. The CDR3 DNA follows: TGTGCCAGCAGCTTGTGGAACGTGGGGACTGAAGCTTTCTTT.

The chain employs TRBV4-3 and TRBJ2-7, with D tentatively TRBD1 (7 bases). V gave up 0 bases and J gave up 3 bases, with 12 bases separating them. The CDR3 covers 15 residues. CDR1 is LGHNA and CDR2 is YSLEER in the germline V gene. CDR3 sequence reads: CASSQDAQGGYEQYF. CDR3 DNA sequence: TGCGCCAGCAGCCAAGATGCGCAGGGGGGCTACGAGCAGTACTTC.

The rearrangement uses TRBV29-1 and TRBJ2-3; unclear D gene. The V end was cut by 2 bases, the J end by 9 bases, with 15 bases between. Germline V CDR1 and CDR2: SQVTM, ANQGSEA. The CDR3 is 13 amino acids. CDR3 nucleotides: TGCAGCGTTGAACTCGGACCCAGTATAACGCAGTATTTT. It is translated as CSVELGPSITQYF.

This sequence joins TRBV11-3 and TRBJ2-5; D tentatively reads TRBD1 or TRBD2 (5 bases each). The V end lost 5 bases, the J end lost 4 bases, and 17 bases lay between the germline ends. Germline values: CDR1 SGHNT, CDR2 YENEEA. The CDR3 covers 15 residues. CDR3 loop: CASSPGTMGSETQYF. In DNA form, the CDR3 reads TGTGCCAGCAGCCCCGGGACCATGGGCTCAGAGACCCAGTACTTC.